These 17 T cell receptor beta chains originate from one sample sequenced in a study of cytomegalovirus exposure and HLA in healthy donors. PCR primers comprised 60 Vbeta and 13 Jbeta primers. Repertoires were generated with immunoSEQ multiplex PCR, while TCRdb's copy carries only in-frame clones and drops some. The sample lists some 110,000 clones; 60% to 80% were seen once. Material for sequencing was PBMCs. The origin of the receptors is a man aged 50 to 59 in good health and CMV-seropositive.

The rearrangement joins TRBV30 to TRBJ2-1, with 11 positions matching TRBD2. V lost 5 bases and J lost 8; bases outside the gene matches: 11. Germline CDR1 GTSNPN, CDR2 SVGIG (reference sequence). The CDR3 runs 15 residues. The CDR3 region is CAWAITSGSGDEQFF. The CDR3 coding sequence is TGTGCCTGGGCGATAACTAGCGGGAGTGGCGATGAGCAGTTCTTC.

This clone appeared a few times. This chain uses TRBV5-4 with TRBJ2-7, with D unresolved. V lost 4 bases, J lost 5 bases, and 10 bases lay in between. The germline V gene encodes CDR1 SGHNT and CDR2 YYREEE (reference sequence). The CDR3 is 12 amino acids. The CDR3 DNA reads as TGTGCCAGCAGCCTACCCGCGCACGAGCAGTACTTC. It codes for CASSLPAHEQYF.

The genes are TRBV30 and TRBJ2-7, with a weak D call TRBD1 (5 bases). V lost 1 base and J lost 0, with 13 bases in between. CDR1 is GTSNPN and CDR2 is SVGIG in the germline V gene (reference sequence). The CDR3 is 15 residues long. The CDR3 DNA reads as TGTGCCTGGAGTGCTTCGGACACCACCTCCTACGAGCAGTACTTC. Amino acids: CAWSASDTTSYEQYF.

The chain recombines TRBV19 with TRBJ2-5, with 10 positions matching TRBD1. V lost 6 bases, J lost 4 bases, and 5 bases stayed unmatched. The CDR3 totals 14 residues. Germline CDR1 and CDR2: LNHDA and SQIVND (reference sequence). CDR3 loop: CASSDRGQTETQYF. CDR3 DNA sequence: TGTGCCAGTAGCGACAGGGGGCAAACAGAGACCCAGTACTTC.

The CDR3 region is CASRPRVGQEYNEQFF. The CDR3 bases are TGTGCCAGCCGCCCGCGAGTGGGGCAGGAGTACAATGAGCAGTTCTTC. The V gene is TRBV4-2, the J gene TRBJ2-1; D possibly corresponds to TRBD1 (5 bases). This CDR3 has 16 residues. CDR1 is LGHNA and CDR2 is YNFKEQ in the germline V gene. V was pared by 8 bases and J by 4 bases, with 21 bases between.

Only one count was recorded for this clone. The rearrangement joins TRBV9 to TRBJ2-5, with D unclear. TRBJ2-7 matches the DNA end more closely, so the J call is doubtful. Germline V gives CDR1 SGDLS, CDR2 YYNGEE. The CDR3 extends over 13 amino acids. Here the CDR3 reads CASSVPIDYEQYF. The CDR3 DNA sequence: TGTGCCAGCAGCGTACCTATTGACTACGAGCAGTACTTC.

The chain couples TRBV7-2 to TRBJ2-7; D possibly corresponds to TRBD2 (5 bases). The germline V gene encodes CDR1 SGHTA and CDR2 FQGNSA. The CDR3 runs to 14 residues. Trimming took off 4 bases at V and 1 base at J, with 11 bases between the two ends. The CDR3 region has the DNA TGTGCCAGCAGCTCGTCGAGGGTTTCCTACGAGCAGTACTTC. Protein product: CASSSSRVSYEQYF.

The V call is TRBV6-5, the J call TRBJ1-1, with a tentative D call TRBD1 (5 bases). V shed 6 bases and J shed 1 base, with 6 bases lying between them. The CDR3 loop spans 12 amino acids. Looked up from germline, CDR1 is MNHEY and CDR2 is SVGAGI. The CDR3 DNA reads as TGTGCCAGCAGCCAGGGGAACACTGAAGCTTTCTTT. Protein: CASSQGNTEAFF.

J is TRBJ1-2 and V is TRBV5-4; no reliable D call. The CDR3 covers 15 residues. Trimming cost V 2 bases and J 0 bases, with 11 bases left between them. CDR1 and CDR2 (germline): SGHNT, YYREEE (reference sequence). As DNA, the CDR3 is TGTGCCAGCAGCTTAGTTGGGCGGGCTAACTATGGCTACACCTTC. Protein product: CASSLVGRANYGYTF.

This sequence joins TRBV5-1 and TRBJ2-7; D is perhaps TRBD2 (6 bases). V shed 2 bases and J shed 2 bases, with 11 bases lying between them. CDR1 and CDR2 (germline): SGHRS, YFSETQ. The CDR3 is 14 residues long. CDR3 DNA sequence: TGCGCCAGCAGCTTTCCGGAGGGAACCTACGAGCAGTACTTC. The encoded protein is CASSFPEGTYEQYF. Supplemented by reference TRBV5-1 and TRBJ2-7, the full variable domain reads KAGVTQTPRYLIKTRGQQVTLSCSPISGHRSVSWYQQTPGQGLQFLFEYFSETQRNKGNFPGRFSGRQFSNSRSEMNVSTLELGDSALYLCASSFPEGTYEQYFGPGTRLTVT.

The chain carries TRBV29-1 and TRBJ2-7, with D possibly being TRBD2 (6 bases). Germline V lookup: CDR1 SQVTM, CDR2 ANQGSEA. CDR3 length: 16 amino acids. The V gene lost 4 bases and the J gene lost 0 bases, with 19 bases spanning the gap. CDR3 DNA: TGCAGCGTTGCTCGAACCCCGGGACTCAACTCCTACGAGCAGTACTTC. Translating it yields CSVARTPGLNSYEQYF.

The V call is TRBV6-1, the J call TRBJ2-5, with a weak D call TRBD2 (5 bases). The CDR3 length is 12 residues. Germline V gives CDR1 MNHNS, CDR2 SASEGT. Trimming pared 8 bases from V and 1 base from J, leaving 8 bases between. CDR3 sequence reads: CASRGIQETQYF. The CDR3, as DNA: TGTGCCAGCCGGGGTATCCAAGAGACCCAGTACTTC.

This clone has more than one count but fewer than ten. The same CDR3 also results from other DNA sequences found in this sample. This sequence joins TRBV6-1 and TRBJ2-7; 10 bases are shared with TRBD2. CDR1 and CDR2 from the germline V gene are MNHNS and SASEGT. This CDR3 region has 15 residues. J lost 2 bases, V lost 1 base, and 2 bases had no gene match. The CDR3 region has the DNA TGTGCCAGCAGTGAAGGGACTAGCGGTCCCTACGAGCAGTACTTC. Protein product: CASSEGTSGPYEQYF.

The count of this clone is one. The chain has TRBV9 and TRBJ2-2; 9 bases agree with TRBD2. V shed 4 bases, J shed 1 base, and the junction held 5 bases outside the gene matches. The CDR3 loop spans 16 amino acids. The V gene's germline CDR1 is SGDLS and CDR2 YYNGEE. The CDR3: CASSPGRGGNTGELFF. CDR3 DNA sequence: TGTGCCAGCAGCCCGGGGCGGGGGGGGAACACCGGGGAGCTGTTTTTT. Supplemented by reference TRBV9 and TRBJ2-2, the full variable domain reads DSGVTQTPKHLITATGQRVTLRCSPRSGDLSVYWYQQSLDQGLQFLIQYYNGEERAKGNILERFSAQQFPDLHSELNLSSLELGDSALYFCASSPGRGGNTGELFFGEGSRLTVL.

The chain recombines TRBV5-4 with TRBJ1-1; a possible D gene is TRBD1 (6 bases). Germline values: CDR1 SGHNT, CDR2 YYREEE (reference sequence). V dropped 4 bases and J dropped 1 base, with 11 bases sitting between them. The CDR3 consists of 14 residues. The CDR3 reads CASSVRDKNTEAFF. The CDR3 nucleotides read TGTGCCAGCAGCGTCCGGGACAAGAACACTGAAGCTTTCTTT.

CDR3 residues: CASSQDGAGGTYEQYF. In nucleotides, the CDR3 is TGCGCCAGCAGCCAAGATGGGGCGGGAGGGACCTACGAGCAGTACTTC. The chain couples TRBV4-3 to TRBJ2-7, with TRBD2 identical over 9 bases. Germline CDR1 is LGHNA and CDR2 is YSLEER. Germline trimming cut 0 bases from V and 2 bases from J; bases unmatched to any gene: 5. The CDR3 extends over 16 amino acids.

The chain links TRBV12-5 to TRBJ1-5; no clear D gene. Germline assignment: CDR1 LGHNT and CDR2 FRNRAP. Trimming shortened V by 0 bases and J by 9 bases, and 6 bases separated the two germline ends. The CDR3 has 12 residues. CDR3 residues: CASGLVSGPQHF. In nucleotides, the CDR3 is TGTGCTAGTGGTTTGGTTTCCGGGCCCCAGCATTTT.